The 20 T cell receptor beta chains listed next were all sequenced from one sample in a study of early T cells in non-severe SARS-CoV-2 infection (dated by TCRdb to about 2021). Preparation of the library involved 5' RACE. Sequencing instrument: NextSeq 500. TCRdb trimmed public reads at Q25 via fastp, called clones via MiXCR and kept in-frame beta chains. Records with the same CDR3 protein are collapsed into one entry carrying the most frequent genes and DNA. For this sample the table gives roughly 40,000 distinct CDR3 sequences, of which roughly 4% were detected only once. The biggest ten clones account for more than 2.5% of the sample. Material: whole blood. Receptors were obtained from an adult who was a healthcare worker with PCR-confirmed SARS-CoV-2 infection or an uninfected control (not recorded which).

The chain joins TRBV19 to TRBJ2-1; 7 bases are shared with TRBD2. From germline, CDR1 is LNHDA and CDR2 SQIVND (reference sequence). CDR3 length equals 15 residues. V trimming: 3 bases; J trimming: 6 bases; junction bases outside the gene matches: 8. As DNA, the CDR3 is TGTGCCAGTAGTATGGGAGGGTCCGGAGCCAATGAGCAGTTCTTC. It specifies CASSMGGSGANEQFF.

This clonotype was recorded at least ten times. The chain links TRBV6-1 to TRBJ1-1; D unresolved. V lost 1 base and J 1 base, leaving 10 bases between the germline ends. Per the germline V gene, CDR1 is MNHNS and CDR2 is SASEGT. The CDR3 is 15 residues long. This CDR3 is CASSEVWQRNTEAFF. CDR3 nucleotide sequence: TGTGCCAGCAGTGAAGTATGGCAGCGGAACACTGAAGCTTTCTTT.

This clonotype has ten or more counts. This chain uses TRBV12-3 or TRBV12-4 with TRBJ2-7; 7 bases are a match to TRBD1. V lost 2 bases to trimming and J lost 9 bases; unmatched junction nucleotides: 10. The CDR3 has 14 residues. This chain's CDR3 is CASSLWTGYSMQYF. CDR3 bases: TGTGCCAGCAGTTTATGGACAGGATATAGTATGCAGTACTTC.

This clonotype was found a few times. This sequence joins TRBV6-2 or TRBV6-3 and TRBJ2-1; 12 nucleotides agree with TRBD2. The CDR3 has 15 amino acids. V was clipped by 6 bases and J by 5 bases; unmatched bases: 5. Looked up from germline, CDR1 is MNHEY and CDR2 is SVGEGT. The CDR3 here is CASSQTSGSHNEQFF. The CDR3 DNA is TGTGCCAGCAGCCAGACTAGCGGGAGCCACAATGAGCAGTTCTTC.

This clonotype was observed a handful of times. The chain joins TRBV28 to TRBJ2-3; 10 bases are shared with TRBD2. The CDR3 is 16 amino acids. Germline CDR1 is MDHEN and CDR2 is SYDVKM. Trimming removed 2 bases from V and 1 base from J; junction bases left unmatched: 3. The CDR3 DNA sequence: TGTGCCAGCAGTTTAACCCTAGCGGGGGGCACAGATACGCAGTATTTT. This gives the protein CASSLTLAGGTDTQYF.

This clonotype was observed many times. The CDR3 DNA reads TGTGCCAGCAGCCGGACGGGGGGCACAGATACGCAGTATTTT. It codes for CASSRTGGTDTQYF. J is TRBJ2-3 and V is TRBV3-1, with TRBD2 as a possible D gene (6 bases). Germline V lookup: CDR1 LGHDT, CDR2 YNNKEL (reference sequence). CDR3 length: 14 residues. Trimming shortened V by 4 bases and J by 1 base, and 9 bases separated the two germline ends.

In regard to this clonotype: A much larger clonotype is one base distant, so this may be a read error. This sequence joins TRBV2 and TRBJ2-1; 7 nucleotides line up with TRBD2. Germline CDR1 SNHLY, CDR2 FYNNEI. The CDR3 consists of 14 residues. The CDR3 here is CASGEDGTNNEQFF. The CDR3, as DNA: TGTGCCAGCGGTGAAGATGGGACTAACAATGAGCAGTTCTTC.

This clonotype was recorded a few times. V and J are TRBV6-2 or TRBV6-3 and TRBJ1-3, with TRBD1 matching 7 bases. Germline lookup yields CDR1 MNHEY and CDR2 SVGEGT. CDR3 length: 15 amino acids. The V gene end was trimmed by 6 bases and the J gene end by 4 bases; junction bases not matched to a gene: 9. In nucleotides, the CDR3 is TGTGCCAGCAGCCCTAGGGGGCTAAGAGGAAACACCATATATTTT. Its translation: CASSPRGLRGNTIYF.

This clonotype came up many times. The V and J genes are TRBV5-4 and TRBJ2-2; 7 nucleotides agree with TRBD1. V lost 0 bases and J lost 6; bases outside the gene matches: 2. The V gene's germline CDR1 is SGHNT and CDR2 YYREEE (reference sequence). The CDR3 runs 14 residues. The CDR3 sequence: CASSLEGGSGELFF. In nucleotides, the CDR3 is TGTGCCAGCAGCTTGGAAGGGGGCTCCGGGGAGCTGTTTTTT. The complete variable domain, with remaining parts taken from reference TRBV5-4 and TRBJ2-2, reads ETGVTQSPTHLIKTRGQQVTLRCSSQSGHNTVSWYQQALGQGPQFIFQYYREEENGRGNFPPRFSGLQFPNYSSELNVNALELDDSALYLCASSLEGGSGELFFGEGSRLTVL.

This clonotype has at least ten counts. The chain combines TRBV7-6 with TRBJ2-7, with 8 positions matching TRBD1. The V segment lost 5 bases and the J segment 3 bases; nucleotides outside the gene matches: 9. Germline CDR1 SGHVS, CDR2 FNYEAQ. The CDR3 contains 15 residues. CDR3: CASSIGTGDYYEQYF. CDR3 DNA sequence: TGTGCCAGCAGCATAGGGACAGGAGACTACTACGAGCAGTACTTC.

In its sample, this clonotype was seen many times. The chain employs TRBV6-2 or TRBV6-3 and TRBJ2-1, with 10 positions matching TRBD2. The V and J ends lost 6 bases and 8 bases, in that order; junction bases with no gene match: 16. CDR1 and CDR2 (germline): MNHEY, SVGEGT. This CDR3 comprises 17 residues. The CDR3 loop is CASSHPPRVAGGYEQFF. Here the CDR3 DNA reads TGTGCCAGCAGCCATCCCCCGCGGGTAGCGGGAGGCTATGAGCAGTTCTTC.

The table lists this clonotype with a few counts. This chain uses TRBV30 with TRBJ1-2; D might be TRBD1 (5 bases). V lost 2 bases and J 4 bases, leaving 8 bases between the germline ends. Germline CDR1 reads GTSNPN; CDR2 reads SVGIG (reference sequence). CDR3 size: 12 residues. In DNA, the CDR3 is TGTGCCTGGAGTCCCGACAGCTATGGCTACACCTTC. Its protein product is CAWSPDSYGYTF.

This clonotype was recorded many times. The genes are TRBV29-1 and TRBJ2-7; no definite D call. V was shortened by 0 bases and J by 6 bases, with 15 bases between the two germline ends. The CDR3 consists of 14 residues. Germline lookup yields CDR1 SQVTM and CDR2 ANQGSEA. The CDR3 DNA is TGCAGCGTTGAAGATCGCTCGGGTTTGCGCGAGCAGTACTTC. It specifies CSVEDRSGLREQYF.

This chain links TRBV10-2 with TRBJ2-1, with 8 bases identical to TRBD1. Germline CDR1 reads WSHSY; CDR2 reads SAAADI. J lost 0 bases, V lost 8 bases, and 6 bases had no gene match. This CDR3 is built from 15 residues. Written as DNA, the CDR3 is TGCGCCAGCGGTATAACAGGGGGCTCCTACAATGAGCAGTTCTTC. Its protein product is CASGITGGSYNEQFF.

This clonotype was seen many times. The chain couples TRBV27 to TRBJ2-7; the match to TRBD1 covers 7 bases. This CDR3 comprises 15 residues. V shed 4 bases, J shed 2 bases, and the junction held 8 bases outside the gene matches. The germline CDR1 and CDR2 sequences are MNHEY and SMNVEV (reference sequence). CDR3 in DNA: TGTGCCAGCAGTTACCGGACAGGCGAAGCCTACGAGCAGTACTTC. Translation gives CASSYRTGEAYEQYF.

This clonotype was found many times. Here the CDR3 reads CASSPQGAADTQYF. The CDR3 coding sequence is TGTGCCAGCTCACCGCAGGGGGCTGCAGATACGCAGTATTTT. The V call is TRBV18, the J call TRBJ2-3; 8 bases line up with TRBD1. In germline, CDR1 is KGHSH, CDR2 LQKENI. The CDR3 totals 14 residues. With 3 bases clipped from V and 4 bases from J, the junction kept 3 bases outside the gene matches.

This clonotype was observed at least ten times. The chain carries TRBV27 and TRBJ1-5, with 11 nucleotides matching TRBD1. CDR1 MNHEY and CDR2 SMNVEV come from the germline V gene (reference sequence). The CDR3 length is 18 residues. V shed 4 bases and J 0 bases; nucleotides not matched to a gene: 8. The CDR3 reads CASSYPGQGVYSNQPQHF. Written as DNA, the CDR3 is TGTGCCAGCAGTTACCCGGGACAGGGGGTTTATAGCAATCAGCCCCAGCATTTT.

This clonotype was observed a handful of times. V and J are TRBV10-3 and TRBJ1-1, with D perhaps matching TRBD1 (5 bases). CDR3 length: 12 residues. Germline-derived CDR1 and CDR2 are ENHRY and SYGVKD. V shed 8 bases and J shed 4 bases, with 11 bases lying between them. CDR3 loop: CAIAGTRTEAFF. The CDR3 region has the DNA TGTGCCATCGCAGGGACTCGCACTGAAGCTTTCTTT.

This clonotype was detected many times. The CDR3 region has the DNA TGCGCCAGCAGCTTGAGCGGGGGGATACAAGAGACCCAGTACTTC. It is translated as CASSLSGGIQETQYF. This chain uses TRBV5-1 with TRBJ2-5, with 9 nucleotides matching TRBD2. CDR1 and CDR2 (germline): SGHRS, YFSETQ. The ends lost 1 base at V and 2 bases at J; junction bases unmatched: 3. The length of the CDR3 is 15 residues.

This clonotype was counted at least ten times. The chain uses TRBV28 and TRBJ1-2; perhaps TRBD1 as D (5 bases). Per the germline V gene, CDR1 is MDHEN and CDR2 is SYDVKM. The CDR3 is 18 amino acids. Between the trimmed V and J ends, which lost 2 bases and 5 bases, there was a span of 24 bases. This chain's CDR3 is CASSLVLAVMRGIYGYTF. The CDR3 DNA reads as TGTGCCAGCAGTTTAGTCTTGGCCGTGATGCGGGGGATTTATGGCTACACCTTC.